The 10 T cell receptor beta chains below all came from one sample that was sequenced in a study of patients and donors after allogeneic stem cell transplantation. TCRdb called the RT-PCR reads again in MiXCR, with one record for every CDR3 protein. The table records about 30,000 distinct CDR3 sequences, over 7% of them present only once. The material sequenced was blood, either unsorted or a sorted T cell fraction (not recorded which). Every receptor here comes from a human donor who was either an allogeneic HSCT recipient or a stem cell or donor lymphocyte infusion donor (not recorded which). It is not recorded whose cells these are; they may come from a transplant donor.

This clonotype was seen ten or more times. The chain recombines TRBV7-9 with TRBJ2-3, with 8 nucleotides matching TRBD2. After removal of 4 bases from V and 3 bases from J, the junction contained 6 bases not matched to a gene. In germline, CDR1 is SEHNR, CDR2 FQNEAQ (reference sequence). CDR3 length equals 15 residues. The CDR3 bases are TGTGCCAGCAGCTCACGGGGGGGCCTTACAGATACGCAGTATTTT. This encodes CASSSRGGLTDTQYF.

This clonotype has at least ten counts. This sequence joins TRBV3-1 and TRBJ1-5; D is ambiguous. V gave up 4 bases and J gave up 0 bases, with 13 bases separating them. The CDR3 has 16 residues. Germline V gene data show CDR1 as LGHDT and CDR2 as YNNKEL (reference sequence). CDR3 nucleotide sequence: TGTGCCAGCAGCCCCCGGGGTTGGTATAGCAATCAGCCCCAGCATTTT. Residues: CASSPRGWYSNQPQHF.

This clonotype was picked up a small number of times. This chain joins TRBV29-1 and TRBJ2-3; weak D call: TRBD2 (6 bases). The CDR3 spans 15 residues. Germline loops: CDR1 SQVTM, CDR2 ANQGSEA. V lost 7 bases and J 5 bases, leaving 22 bases between the germline ends. The CDR3 is CSGIFGEALGDTQYF. CDR3 nucleotide sequence: TGCAGCGGCATTTTTGGGGAGGCCCTGGGAGATACGCAGTATTTT.

This clonotype was picked up many times. The gene calls are TRBV4-2 and TRBJ2-3; TRBD2 matches 8 bases. Trimming cost V 1 base and J 1 base; bases outside gene matches: 4. Germline CDR1 and CDR2: LGHNA and YNFKEQ. CDR3 size: 16 residues. The CDR3, as DNA: TGTGCCAGCAGCCAAGTGGGGCGGGGGGGCACAGATACGCAGTATTTT. Its translation is CASSQVGRGGTDTQYF.

V and J are TRBV7-8 and TRBJ2-2, with 11 nucleotides matching TRBD1. Losses at the gene ends were 6 bases for V and 4 bases for J; bases not matched to a gene: 4. The CDR3 is made up of 15 amino acids. CDR1 is SGHVS, CDR2 FQNEAQ, per germline. CDR3 amino acids: CASSRTGGGTGELFF. Written as DNA, the CDR3 is TGTGCCAGCAGTCGGACAGGGGGCGGCACCGGGGAGCTGTTTTTT.

This clonotype was counted at least ten times. The genes are TRBV9 and TRBJ1-3; D gene unclear. The CDR3 length is 14 residues. The germline V gene has CDR1 SGDLS and CDR2 YYNGEE. V was trimmed by 3 bases and J by 4 bases, leaving 11 bases between them. The CDR3 coding sequence is TGTGCCAGCAGCGGTGGAGGGTGGGGAAACACCATATATTTT. It translates to CASSGGGWGNTIYF.

There are a few counts of this clonotype. The chain combines TRBV4-2 with TRBJ1-5; no clear D. In germline, CDR1 is LGHNA, CDR2 YNFKEQ. This CDR3 comprises 16 residues. Trimming cost V 0 bases and J 1 base, with 10 bases left between them. This chain's CDR3 is CASSQDLQPSNQPQHF. DNA for the CDR3: TGTGCCAGCAGCCAAGATTTACAGCCGAGCAATCAGCCCCAGCATTTT.

This clonotype occurred many times. The chain joins TRBV6-1 to TRBJ2-1; 14 nucleotides match TRBD2. Per germline, CDR1 MNHNS and CDR2 SASEGT. The V segment lost 6 bases and the J segment 3 bases; nucleotides outside the gene matches: 4. The CDR3 has 16 residues. DNA of the CDR3: TGTGCCAGCAGGGGACTAGCGGGAGATGGCTACAATGAGCAGTTCTTC. Protein: CASRGLAGDGYNEQFF.

V is TRBV5-6 and J is TRBJ2-2, with D possibly being TRBD1 (5 bases). V was cut by 2 bases and J by 4 bases, with 9 bases left in between. Germline V CDR1 and CDR2: SGHDT, YYEEEE. CDR3 length: 14 amino acids. CDR3 coding DNA: TGTGCCAGCAGCTTCACAGGACCCACCGGGGAGCTGTTTTTT. Translation: CASSFTGPTGELFF.

This clonotype was detected ten times or more. This sequence joins TRBV15 and TRBJ2-1, with 7 bases fitting TRBD2. This CDR3 comprises 18 residues. Trimming cost V 0 bases and J 4 bases; bases outside gene matches: 12. CDR1 and CDR2 (germline): LNHNV, YYDKDF (reference sequence). For the CDR3, the DNA is TGTGCCACCAGCAGAGATTATGTTTCGGGAGGTTTGTACAATGAGCAGTTCTTC. Translation: CATSRDYVSGGLYNEQFF.